The 10 T cell receptor beta chains below come from one sample, sequenced in a study of blood T cell repertoires in COVID-19. Assay: immunoSEQ multiplex PCR; the TCRdb copy retains only in-frame clones and omits some. The sample consists of 310,000 or so clones, 86% of them appearing once. The sample consisted of peripheral blood. The source is a woman in her 50s with acute or convalescent COVID-19.

The CDR3 bases are TGTGCCAGCAGCACGTTACTAGCGGGAGGCTATCGGGGCACAGATACGCAGTATTTT. This sequence encodes CASSTLLAGGYRGTDTQYF. The chain combines TRBV21-1 with TRBJ2-3; the table's TRBD2 call for D was not verified on the DNA. TRBV21-1 is a recognized pseudogene. The CDR3 contains 19 residues.

This chain connects TRBV13 to TRBJ2-7, with 7 bases that match TRBD2. This CDR3 is built from 15 residues. The V gene end was trimmed by 3 bases and the J gene end by 0 bases; junction bases not matched to a gene: 5. Germline CDR1 PRHDT, CDR2 FYEKMQ (reference sequence). In DNA form, the CDR3 reads TGTGCCAGCAGCTTCGCTAGCGGAAGCTCCTACGAGCAGTACTTC. Amino acids: CASSFASGSSYEQYF.

The chain is built from TRBV27 and TRBJ2-7; D perhaps matches TRBD1 (5 bases). Trimming left V 4 bases short and J 2 bases short, with 12 bases between. Germline V CDR1 and CDR2: MNHEY, SMNVEV (reference sequence). This CDR3 has 14 residues. Here the CDR3 DNA reads TGTGCCAGCAGTTCGTCAGGGTACGCCTACGAGCAGTACTTC. Translated, it gives CASSSSGYAYEQYF.

This clone turned up a few times. The chain has TRBV7-9 and TRBJ1-6; weak D call: TRBD1 (5 bases). The V gene lost 4 bases and the J gene lost 7 bases, with 17 bases spanning the gap. The CDR3 is made up of 16 amino acids. Germline CDR1 and CDR2: SEHNR and FQNEAQ (reference sequence). CDR3 nucleotide sequence: TGTGCCAGCAGCTCCTTCGGGGGGACGGTGAATTCACCCCTCCACTTT. Residues: CASSSFGGTVNSPLHF.

The chain carries TRBV11-3 and TRBJ2-3, with D possibly TRBD2 on 6 matching bases. This CDR3 comprises 14 residues. V gave up 5 bases and J gave up 11 bases, with 20 bases separating them. Looked up from germline, CDR1 is SGHNT and CDR2 is YENEEA. CDR3 protein: CASSLGRGSTEQYF. Here the CDR3 DNA reads TGTGCCAGCAGCCTGGGTCGGGGGTCGACCGAGCAGTATTTT.

V gene TRBV5-8 combines with J gene TRBJ2-6; 9 bases align to TRBD2. The germline V gene encodes CDR1 SGHTS and CDR2 YDEGEE. The CDR3 extends over 18 amino acids. The junction had 10 bases not matched to a gene; V was cut back by 2 bases and J by 4 bases. CDR3 nucleotide sequence: TGTGCCAGCAGCTTTAGGGGACTAGCCGGGGTAGGGGCCAACGTCCTGACTTTC. This sequence encodes CASSFRGLAGVGANVLTF.

The gene calls are TRBV5-4 and TRBJ2-7; 9 positions match TRBD2. Germline-derived CDR1 and CDR2 are SGHNT and YYREEE (reference sequence). V gave up 0 bases and J gave up 5 bases; unmatched junction bases: 9. The CDR3 consists of 16 residues. CDR3 sequence (DNA): TGTGCCAGCAGCTTGGGGGGCGGGAGGGCCTTCGACGAGCAGTACTTC. Translation gives CASSLGGGRAFDEQYF.

The V gene is TRBV27, the J gene TRBJ2-7; 7 nucleotides match TRBD1. V shed 7 bases and J 3 bases; nucleotides not matched to a gene: 6. The length of the CDR3 is 13 residues. CDR1 and CDR2 from the germline V gene are MNHEY and SMNVEV (reference sequence). CDR3 loop: CASTSGGIYEQYF. Written as DNA, the CDR3 is TGTGCCAGCACATCAGGGGGTATCTACGAGCAGTACTTC.

CDR3 sequence reads: CASTGQGDQPQHF. The CDR3 DNA is TGTGCCAGTACGGGGCAGGGGGATCAGCCCCAGCATTTT. The chain couples TRBV19 to TRBJ1-5, with 7 positions matching TRBD1. The junction had 5 bases not matched to a gene; V was cut back by 7 bases and J by 5 bases. Germline V gene sequence: CDR1 LNHDA, CDR2 SQIVND (reference sequence). CDR3 size: 13 residues.

V and J are TRBV3-1 (or the pseudogene TRBV3-2) and TRBJ2-1; D ambiguous. The CDR3 runs to 13 residues. The V gene's germline CDR1 is LGHDT and CDR2 YNNKEL (reference sequence). V dropped 2 bases and J dropped 6 bases, with 8 bases sitting between them. The DNA for the CDR3 is TGTGCCAGCAGCCAATCGATAGCCAATGAGCAGTTCTTC. Protein sequence: CASSQSIANEQFF.